Below, 24 T cell receptor beta chains from the same sample are listed, as sequenced in a study of cytomegalovirus exposure and HLA in healthy donors. The PCR employed 60 Vbeta primers together with 13 Jbeta primers. TCRdb keeps only in-frame clones here, not all; method: immunoSEQ multiplex PCR. This sample carries about 94,000 clones, roughly 75% of them seen once, and the ten largest clones take just over 0.75%. The material sequenced was PBMCs. These receptors were taken from a woman aged 55-69 years in good health and CMV-seronegative.

This chain uses TRBV9 with TRBJ2-1; D unclear. The CDR3 loop spans 13 amino acids. V lost 0 bases and J 6 bases, leaving 7 bases between the germline ends. Germline V CDR1 and CDR2: SGDLS, YYNGEE. The CDR3 protein is CASSVDTFNEQFF. The CDR3 DNA follows: TGTGCCAGCAGCGTAGATACTTTCAATGAGCAGTTCTTC. Using reference TRBV9 and TRBJ2-1 for the parts outside the CDR3, the full variable domain is DSGVTQTPKHLITATGQRVTLRCSPRSGDLSVYWYQQSLDQGLQFLIQYYNGEERAKGNILERFSAQQFPDLHSELNLSSLELGDSALYFCASSVDTFNEQFFGPGTRLTVL.

J is TRBJ1-1 and V is TRBV7-8; 7 bases are a match to TRBD1. CDR1 SGHVS and CDR2 FQNEAQ come from the germline V gene. The CDR3 is made up of 15 amino acids. V was clipped by 4 bases and J by 5 bases; unmatched bases: 10. Here the CDR3 DNA reads TGTGCCAGCAGCTCAAGGACAGGAGTGTGGACTGAAGCTTTCTTT. The encoded protein is CASSSRTGVWTEAFF. Looking up the rest from reference TRBV7-8 and TRBJ1-1 gives the full variable domain: GAGVSQSPRYKVAKRGQDVALRCDPISGHVSLFWYQQALGQGPEFLTYFQNEAQLDKSGLPSDRFFAERPEGSVSTLKIQRTQQEDSAVYLCASSSRTGVWTEAFFGQGTRLTVV.

As concerns this clone: Lacking the conserved final phenylalanine or tryptophan, this CDR3 likely reflects a read error. The rearrangement uses TRBV15 and TRBJ1-1; D is uncertain. Trimming pared 0 bases from V and 1 base from J, leaving 6 bases between. The CDR3 has 14 amino acids. Germline values: CDR1 LNHNV, CDR2 YYDKDF (reference sequence). Written as DNA, the CDR3 is TGTGCCACCAGCAGAGATGCGGCGAACACTGAAGCTTTCCTT. Translating it yields CATSRDAANTEAFL.

This sequence joins TRBV10-3 and TRBJ1-2; D possibly corresponds to TRBD1 (5 bases). Germline V gene sequence: CDR1 ENHRY, CDR2 SYGVKD. The V and J ends lost 2 bases and 2 bases respectively, with 12 bases between them. This CDR3 has 15 amino acids. The CDR3 spells CAISEQGRGNYGYTF. The DNA of the CDR3 is TGTGCCATCAGTGAGCAAGGTCGGGGGAACTATGGCTACACCTTC.

This clone was counted a single time. V and J are TRBV6-5 and TRBJ2-7; 8 bases map to TRBD2. Trimming at V came to 9 bases and at J to 2 bases, leaving 9 bases not matched to a gene. Germline V gives CDR1 MNHEY, CDR2 SVGAGI. There are 14 residues in the CDR3. CDR3 sequence reads: CASSTAGGTYEQYF. The CDR3 DNA sequence: TGTGCCAGTAGCACGGCGGGGGGTACCTACGAGCAGTACTTC.

For this clone: Compared with germline, one end of the junction differs, possibly owing to a read error. V and J are TRBV4-3 and TRBJ2-5; perhaps TRBD2 as D (5 bases). This CDR3 is built from 16 residues. Per germline, CDR1 LGHNA and CDR2 YSLEER. CDR3 amino acids: CASSQPHAPGQETQYF. The CDR3 DNA reads as TGCGCTAGCAGCCAACCACACGCCCCGGGACAAGAGACCCAGTACTTC.

The rearrangement links TRBV7-2 to TRBJ2-1, with 7 bases lining up with TRBD1. CDR1 and CDR2 from the germline V gene are SGHTA and FQGNSA. The CDR3 extends over 12 amino acids. V lost 1 base to trimming and J lost 12 bases; unmatched junction nucleotides: 3. The CDR3 bases are TGTGCCAGCAGCTTAGACAGGGGTGGGCAGTTCTTC. It encodes CASSLDRGGQFF.

This clone was counted a single time. J is TRBJ2-1 and V is TRBV5-4; TRBD2 aligns across 10 bases. The CDR3 has 19 residues. V shed 3 bases and J 1 base; nucleotides not matched to a gene: 13. Germline CDR1 reads SGHNT; CDR2 reads YYREEE (reference sequence). The CDR3 protein is CASSSPLTLAGGSYNEQFF. CDR3 DNA: TGTGCCAGCAGCTCACCCCTGACTTTAGCGGGAGGATCCTACAATGAGCAGTTCTTC.

This clone was counted a single time. V gene TRBV5-1 combines with J gene TRBJ1-1, with TRBD1 matching over 9 bases. Germline CDR1 is SGHRS and CDR2 is YFSETQ. The CDR3 spans 15 residues. Trimming at V came to 4 bases and at J to 6 bases, leaving 10 bases not matched to a gene. The CDR3 coding sequence is TGCGCCAGCAGCGTTTCCGGGACAGGGTCCGCTGAAGCTTTCTTT. It encodes CASSVSGTGSAEAFF. Combining the CDR3 with reference TRBV5-1 and TRBJ1-1 gives the whole variable domain KAGVTQTPRYLIKTRGQQVTLSCSPISGHRSVSWYQQTPGQGLQFLFEYFSETQRNKGNFPGRFSGRQFSNSRSEMNVSTLELGDSALYLCASSVSGTGSAEAFFGQGTRLTVV.

The J gene is TRBJ2-7, the V gene TRBV25-1; D perhaps matches TRBD2 (5 bases). The CDR3 contains 16 residues. The V end was cut by 1 base, the J end by 0 bases, with 13 bases between. CDR1 is MGHDK, CDR2 SYGVNS, per germline. Here the CDR3 reads CASSESLAGPSYEQYF. In nucleotides, the CDR3 is TGTGCCAGCAGTGAATCATTGGCGGGCCCCTCCTACGAGCAGTACTTC.

The gene calls are TRBV28 and TRBJ2-3, with 9 bases identical to TRBD2. CDR1 and CDR2 (germline): MDHEN, SYDVKM. With 2 bases clipped from V and 7 bases from J, the junction kept 13 bases outside the gene matches. CDR3 size: 17 residues. The chain's CDR3 is CASSLETAGLATYTQYF. The CDR3 coding sequence is TGTGCCAGCAGTTTAGAGACCGCGGGACTAGCTACCTATACGCAGTATTTT.

This sequence joins TRBV2 and TRBJ1-5; 7 bases fit TRBD1. Germline loops: CDR1 SNHLY, CDR2 FYNNEI. The V segment lost 6 bases and the J segment 7 bases; nucleotides outside the gene matches: 0. CDR3 length: 11 residues. DNA for the CDR3: TGTGCCAGCAGACAGGGGCAGCCCCAGCATTTT. Its translation: CASRQGQPQHF.

The V call is TRBV7-2, the J call TRBJ2-7; D call uncertain. Trimming cost V 3 bases and J 2 bases, with 8 bases left between them. The germline V gene has CDR1 SGHTA and CDR2 FQGNSA. The CDR3 totals 13 residues. The CDR3: CASSFFQAYEQYF. CDR3 sequence (DNA): TGTGCCAGCAGCTTTTTCCAGGCCTACGAGCAGTACTTC.

V gene TRBV30 combines with J gene TRBJ2-3; D unresolved. Trimming removed 3 bases at V and 3 bases at J, with 13 bases between. Germline CDR1 and CDR2: GTSNPN and SVGIG (reference sequence). The CDR3 is 14 amino acids. DNA for the CDR3: TGTGCCTGGAGCGTCGGCAGGTCAACAGATACGCAGTATTTT. This gives the protein CAWSVGRSTDTQYF.

The chain recombines TRBV18 with TRBJ2-7, with 11 bases aligning to TRBD1. CDR1 KGHSH and CDR2 LQKENI come from the germline V gene. This CDR3 comprises 15 residues. V lost 4 bases, J lost 5 bases, and 7 bases stayed unmatched. The DNA of the CDR3 is TGTGCCAGCTCACTCCGAGGGACAGGGGGAAACGAGCAGTACTTC. Its translation: CASSLRGTGGNEQYF.

This clone turned up a few times. V is TRBV2 and J is TRBJ1-5; TRBD1 agrees at 7 bases. CDR1 SNHLY and CDR2 FYNNEI come from the germline V gene. The CDR3 loop spans 13 amino acids. Losses at the gene ends were 4 bases for V and 7 bases for J; bases not matched to a gene: 4. The CDR3 sequence: CASSVGGRQPQHF. As DNA, the CDR3 is TGTGCCAGCAGTGTAGGGGGCAGACAGCCCCAGCATTTT.

V is TRBV19 and J is TRBJ1-2; D might be TRBD1 (5 bases). Trimming shortened V by 3 bases and J by 2 bases, and 7 bases separated the two germline ends. The length of the CDR3 is 13 residues. CDR1 and CDR2 from the germline V gene are LNHDA and SQIVND (reference sequence). The DNA for the CDR3 is TGTGCCAGTAGTATCGACAGCAACTATGGCTACACCTTC. As protein: CASSIDSNYGYTF.

This clone was observed once. The chain links TRBV27 to TRBJ2-5; the D is unclear. This CDR3 contains 16 residues. Trimming removed 0 bases at V and 4 bases at J, with 15 bases between. Per the germline V gene, CDR1 is MNHEY and CDR2 is SMNVEV (reference sequence). In nucleotides, the CDR3 is TGTGCCAGCAGTTTATCGTACACCGACATCCGAGAGACCCAGTACTTC. Its translation: CASSLSYTDIRETQYF.

The CDR3 DNA is TGTGCCAGCAGCTTGACAGGGAATGGCTACACCTTC. Translating gives CASSLTGNGYTF. The V call is TRBV5-6, the J call TRBJ1-2; possibly TRBD1 for D (6 bases). The V gene lost 1 base and the J gene lost 6 bases, with 7 bases spanning the gap. Germline CDR1 reads SGHDT; CDR2 reads YYEEEE. The CDR3 runs 12 residues.

The chain carries TRBV5-6 and TRBJ1-4; D not resolved. Germline CDR1 is SGHDT and CDR2 is YYEEEE. The length of the CDR3 is 16 residues. V lost 4 bases to trimming and J lost 5 bases, with 18 bases between them. The CDR3 is CASSDSFGERNEKLFF. In DNA, the CDR3 is TGTGCCAGCAGCGATAGTTTCGGGGAGCGGAATGAAAAACTGTTTTTT.

The chain recombines TRBV6-5 with TRBJ1-1; D uncertain. CDR3 length: 11 amino acids. The ends were cut back, 5 bases at V and 5 bases at J, with 6 bases in the middle. CDR1 and CDR2 from the germline V gene are MNHEY and SVGAGI. CDR3 sequence: CASSRGTEAFF. The CDR3, as DNA: TGTGCCAGCAGTAGAGGGACTGAAGCTTTCTTT.

This clone was counted between two and nine times. The rearrangement uses TRBV6-6 and TRBJ1-1; tentatively, D is TRBD1 (6 bases). Germline V lookup: CDR1 MNHNY, CDR2 SVGAGI (reference sequence). The CDR3 loop spans 15 amino acids. The germline V and J ends were trimmed by 0 bases and 5 bases, with 13 bases remaining between them. The CDR3 region is CASSYSGGAWTEAFF. CDR3 DNA: TGTGCCAGCAGTTACTCGGGGGGGGCGTGGACTGAAGCTTTCTTT.

There are a few counts of this clone. The CDR3: CASSPISGNSYNEQFF. The CDR3 DNA is TGTGCCAGCAGTCCCATCAGCGGGAATTCCTACAATGAGCAGTTCTTC. The V call is TRBV25-1, the J call TRBJ2-1; TRBD2 matches at 7 bases. The CDR3 contains 16 residues. The germline gives CDR1 MGHDK, CDR2 SYGVNS. Trimming took 5 bases from V and 1 from J; bases not matched to a gene: 8. The full variable domain, rest sourced from reference TRBV25-1 and TRBJ2-1, is EADIYQTPRYLVIGTGKKITLECSQTMGHDKMYWYQQDPGMELHLIHYSYGVNSTEKGDLSSESTVSRIRTEHFPLTLESARPSHTSQYLCASSPISGNSYNEQFFGPGTRLTVL.

The chain links TRBV5-1 to TRBJ1-2; a weak D match, TRBD1 (5 bases). V lost 0 bases and J 1 base, leaving 7 bases between the germline ends. CDR3 length equals 14 residues. CDR1 and CDR2 from the germline V gene are SGHRS and YFSETQ. CDR3 amino acids: CASSLGRDNYGYTF. Written as DNA, the CDR3 is TGCGCCAGCAGCTTGGGCAGGGATAACTATGGCTACACCTTC.